The 25 T cell receptor beta chains reported below all come from one sample, sequenced in a study of CD8 T cells in ankylosing spondylitis. MiXCR was run by TCRdb on the 5' RACE reads, yielding one entry per CDR3 protein. The sample yields about 200,000 distinct CDR3 sequences, 9.5% to 15% seen once. Sequencing was done on a sample of blood, either unsorted or a sorted T cell fraction (not recorded which). Receptors were obtained from a male donor with ankylosing spondylitis or in good health (not recorded which).

This chain connects TRBV10-2 to TRBJ2-7; D remains ambiguous. V lost 7 bases, J lost 3 bases, and 19 bases lay in between. CDR3 length: 15 residues. The germline V gene has CDR1 WSHSY and CDR2 SAAADI. The CDR3: CASITSPEMVYEQYF. CDR3 bases: TGCGCCAGCATTACAAGCCCGGAGATGGTCTACGAGCAGTACTTC.

This rearrangement joins TRBV4-2 to TRBJ2-3; 9 bases align to TRBD2. V shed 1 base, J shed 1 base, and the junction held 6 bases outside the gene matches. The CDR3 sequence is 17 residues long. Germline assignment: CDR1 LGHNA and CDR2 YNFKEQ. The CDR3 is CASSQGTSVYGTDTQYF. CDR3 sequence (DNA): TGTGCCAGCAGCCAAGGGACTAGCGTTTATGGCACAGATACGCAGTATTTT.

This clonotype was counted between two and nine times. J is TRBJ1-4 and V is TRBV14; D remains ambiguous. Germline CDR1 reads SGHDN; CDR2 reads FVKESK. V lost 0 bases to trimming and J lost 1 base, with 9 bases between them. The CDR3 extends over 16 amino acids. This CDR3 is CASSQDTAGTNEKLFF. In DNA, the CDR3 is TGTGCCAGCAGCCAAGACACAGCGGGAACTAATGAAAAACTGTTTTTT. Supplemented by reference TRBV14 and TRBJ1-4, the full variable domain reads EAGVTQFPSHSVIEKGQTVTLRCDPISGHDNLYWYRRVMGKEIKFLLHFVKESKQDESGMPNNRFLAERTGGTYSTLKVQPAELEDSGVYFCASSQDTAGTNEKLFFGSGTQLSVL.

This clonotype was counted between two and nine times. The chain is built from TRBV19 and TRBJ2-5; TRBD2 is a possible D gene (5 bases). CDR3 length: 17 amino acids. Per the germline V gene, CDR1 is LNHDA and CDR2 is SQIVND (reference sequence). V lost 2 bases and J 1 base, leaving 17 bases between the germline ends. The CDR3 DNA follows: TGTGCCAGTAGTATATCCCATAGCGACTACCCCCAAGAGACCCAGTACTTC. This gives the protein CASSISHSDYPQETQYF.

This chain joins TRBV12-3 or TRBV12-4 and TRBJ1-2; the D is unclear. V dropped 3 bases and J dropped 6 bases, with 11 bases sitting between them. The CDR3 is made up of 13 amino acids. The CDR3 spells CASSFWALDGYTF. The CDR3 DNA follows: TGTGCCAGCAGTTTCTGGGCCCTCGATGGCTACACCTTC.

Only a few counts were recorded for this clonotype. The J gene is TRBJ2-1, the V gene TRBV19; 9 bases agree with TRBD1. Unmatched junction bases numbered 6, after V lost 3 bases and J lost 6 bases. This CDR3 has 15 residues. CDR1 and CDR2 (germline): LNHDA, SQIVND (reference sequence). This chain's CDR3 is CASSMTPDRGNEQFF. CDR3 coding DNA: TGTGCCAGTAGTATGACTCCGGACAGGGGCAATGAGCAGTTCTTC.

The J gene is TRBJ2-7, the V gene TRBV27; 10 bases align to TRBD1. J was trimmed by 4 bases and V by 3 bases; bases with no gene match: 3. The CDR3 contains 14 residues. CDR1 is MNHEY, CDR2 SMNVEV, per germline (reference sequence). The CDR3, as DNA: TGTGCCAGCAGTTTTCCGGGACAGGGGTACGAGCAGTACTTC. Amino acid sequence: CASSFPGQGYEQYF.

V usage is TRBV5-1 and J usage is TRBJ2-1, with D possibly TRBD2 on 6 matching bases. The CDR3 covers 14 residues. V was pared by 3 bases and J by 4 bases, with 11 bases between. CDR1 is SGHRS, CDR2 YFSETQ, per germline. CDR3 nucleotides: TGCGCCAGCAGCTGGGGGGACGGTTACAATGAGCAGTTCTTC. Translation: CASSWGDGYNEQFF.

The rearrangement joins TRBV7-9 to TRBJ2-3; 7 nucleotides agree with TRBD1. The V gene's germline CDR1 is SEHNR and CDR2 FQNEAQ (reference sequence). The J segment lost 11 bases and the V segment lost 5 bases, leaving 7 bases of the junction unmatched. CDR3 length equals 12 residues. The CDR3 coding sequence is TGTGCCAGCAGCCCCTCCGGGACAGAGCAGTATTTT. Encoded protein: CASSPSGTEQYF.

In its sample, this clonotype was seen many times. V usage is TRBV7-8 and J usage is TRBJ2-1; possible D gene TRBD1, 6 bases. There are 12 residues in the CDR3. V was trimmed by 6 bases and J by 10 bases, leaving 13 bases between them. Germline V gives CDR1 SGHVS, CDR2 FQNEAQ. As DNA, the CDR3 is TGTGCCAGCAGGATTTCCGGGACAGAGCAGTTCTTC. It yields the protein CASRISGTEQFF.

The chain uses TRBV12-3 or TRBV12-4 and TRBJ2-5; 8 positions match TRBD2. The CDR3 contains 16 residues. Unmatched junction bases numbered 13, after V lost 5 bases and J lost 5 bases. CDR3 bases: TGTGCCAGCAGTCCGCCCGGGACTAGAATAGGGGAGACCCAGTACTTC. It is translated as CASSPPGTRIGETQYF.

This clonotype was picked up a small number of times. The chain is built from TRBV13 and TRBJ1-6; the D gene is possibly TRBD1 (6 bases). V gave up 3 bases and J gave up 5 bases, with 8 bases separating them. Germline CDR1 and CDR2: PRHDT and FYEKMQ (reference sequence). The CDR3 has 14 residues. This CDR3 reads CASSFRGHNSPLHF. For the CDR3, the DNA is TGTGCCAGCAGCTTCAGGGGCCATAATTCACCCCTCCACTTT.

The sample holds a few counts of this clonotype. The J gene is TRBJ2-5, the V gene TRBV4-1; the match to TRBD2 covers 7 bases. V was clipped by 0 bases and J by 2 bases; unmatched bases: 3. The CDR3 is 15 amino acids. Germline lookup yields CDR1 MGHRA and CDR2 YSYEKL. The CDR3 protein is CASSQDSGFQETQYF. CDR3 DNA: TGCGCCAGCAGCCAAGATAGCGGGTTTCAAGAGACCCAGTACTTC.

In this sample, this clonotype turned up a few times. This sequence joins TRBV12-3 or TRBV12-4 and TRBJ1-1; D call uncertain. Trimming pared 7 bases from V and 6 bases from J, leaving 12 bases between. This CDR3 has 12 amino acids. This CDR3 reads CASTPDAAEAFF. Written as DNA, the CDR3 is TGTGCCAGCACCCCGGACGCGGCTGAAGCTTTCTTT.

The chain has TRBV11-2 and TRBJ1-1, with a possible D match to TRBD1 (5 bases). The CDR3 contains 15 residues. CDR1 SGHAT and CDR2 FQNNGV come from the germline V gene. The V gene lost 5 bases and the J gene lost 2 bases, with 15 bases spanning the gap. The DNA of the CDR3 is TGTGCCAGCAGCCCTCGCTCCGGGACCAACACTGAAGCTTTCTTT. Translated, it gives CASSPRSGTNTEAFF.

This clonotype was found a few times. The CDR3 region is CASSAGTGRNQPQHF. The CDR3 DNA sequence: TGTGCCAGCAGTGCCGGGACAGGGCGAAATCAGCCCCAGCATTTT. The chain couples TRBV2 to TRBJ1-5; TRBD1 matches at 9 bases. This CDR3 comprises 15 residues. The germline gives CDR1 SNHLY, CDR2 FYNNEI. V trimming: 4 bases; J trimming: 4 bases; junction bases outside the gene matches: 5.

In this sample, this clonotype turned up many times. The V and J genes are TRBV7-9 and TRBJ2-1; tentatively, D is TRBD2 (6 bases). V gave up 0 bases and J gave up 1 base, with 10 bases separating them. The CDR3 is 16 residues long. Germline V gives CDR1 SEHNR, CDR2 FQNEAQ (reference sequence). This chain's CDR3 is CASSLAGGISYNEQFF. CDR3 in DNA: TGTGCCAGCAGCTTAGCGGGGGGAATTTCCTACAATGAGCAGTTCTTC.

The chain employs TRBV5-1 and TRBJ2-1; 9 bases agree with TRBD2. This CDR3 contains 16 residues. Germline lookup yields CDR1 SGHRS and CDR2 YFSETQ. V lost 0 bases, J lost 2 bases, and 3 bases stayed unmatched. DNA for the CDR3: TGCGCCAGCAGCTTGGCCGGCGGGGGGGCCTACAATGAGCAGTTCTTC. It is translated as CASSLAGGGAYNEQFF. The variable domain in full, completed from reference TRBV5-1 and TRBJ2-1, reads KAGVTQTPRYLIKTRGQQVTLSCSPISGHRSVSWYQQTPGQGLQFLFEYFSETQRNKGNFPGRFSGRQFSNSRSEMNVSTLELGDSALYLCASSLAGGGAYNEQFFGPGTRLTVL.

V is TRBV18 and J is TRBJ2-7, with 9 bases aligning to TRBD2. V dropped 0 bases and J dropped 1; count of bases not matched to a gene: 1. CDR3 length: 15 residues. Germline CDR1 is KGHSH and CDR2 is LQKENI. The CDR3 spells CASSPPAGGSYEQYF. CDR3 sequence (DNA): TGTGCCAGCTCACCACCGGCGGGGGGGTCCTACGAGCAGTACTTC.

In this sample, this clonotype turned up a few times. This chain uses TRBV6-5 with TRBJ1-6; no definite D call. Germline values: CDR1 MNHEY, CDR2 SVGAGI. Between the trimmed V and J ends, which lost 4 bases and 10 bases, there was a span of 17 bases. CDR3 length equals 15 residues. Written as DNA, the CDR3 is TGTGCCAGCAGTTCCCCCCACCAGGCTCAATCACCCCTCCACTTT. This codes for CASSSPHQAQSPLHF.

This rearrangement joins TRBV11-3 to TRBJ2-1; D may be TRBD1 or TRBD2 (5 bases each). CDR1 is SGHNT, CDR2 YENEEA, per germline. Trimming stripped 5 bases from V and 9 bases from J, with 17 bases between. This CDR3 is built from 14 residues. CDR3 sequence (DNA): TGTGCCAGCAGCCATGAAGGGGCGGGCGGTGAGCAGTTCTTC. Protein: CASSHEGAGGEQFF.

The sample holds many counts of this clonotype. The chain is built from TRBV20-1 and TRBJ2-7, with 11 positions matching TRBD2. The junction had 6 bases not matched to a gene; V was cut back by 6 bases and J by 2 bases. Germline V gene data show CDR1 as DFQATT and CDR2 as SNEGSKA (reference sequence). The CDR3 is 14 residues long. CDR3 nucleotides: TGCAGTGCGGGGCTAGCGGGGGGACCCTACGAGCAGTACTTC. It codes for CSAGLAGGPYEQYF.

In its sample, this clonotype was seen a few times. The chain combines TRBV29-1 with TRBJ1-6; TRBD1 might be the D (5 bases). CDR1 is SQVTM and CDR2 is ANQGSEA in the germline V gene. V was trimmed by 8 bases and J by 10 bases, leaving 27 bases between them. This CDR3 is built from 16 residues. The CDR3 loop is CSLRAGRGTARSPLHF. The CDR3 DNA sequence: TGCAGCCTAAGGGCGGGTCGAGGGACCGCCCGGTCACCCCTCCACTTT.

At least ten counts were recorded for this clonotype. Here the CDR3 DNA reads TGTGCCAGCAGCCAGTTCTCCTCAGGGGGAGAGACCCAGTACTTC. It specifies CASSQFSSGGETQYF. The V gene is TRBV3-1, the J gene TRBJ2-5; 7 nucleotides line up with TRBD1. J was trimmed by 4 bases and V by 3 bases; bases with no gene match: 8. The germline V gene encodes CDR1 LGHDT and CDR2 YNNKEL (reference sequence). The CDR3 consists of 15 residues.

The rearrangement uses TRBV20-1 and TRBJ2-1; 8 bases are shared with TRBD2. The germline V gene encodes CDR1 DFQATT and CDR2 SNEGSKA (reference sequence). The trim removed 5 bases at V and 10 bases at J, leaving 13 bases unmatched. The CDR3 spans 14 residues. The CDR3 nucleotides read TGCAGTGCTTTTAGCGGGGACGCCGGTTGGGAGCAGTTCTTC. Translated, it gives CSAFSGDAGWEQFF.